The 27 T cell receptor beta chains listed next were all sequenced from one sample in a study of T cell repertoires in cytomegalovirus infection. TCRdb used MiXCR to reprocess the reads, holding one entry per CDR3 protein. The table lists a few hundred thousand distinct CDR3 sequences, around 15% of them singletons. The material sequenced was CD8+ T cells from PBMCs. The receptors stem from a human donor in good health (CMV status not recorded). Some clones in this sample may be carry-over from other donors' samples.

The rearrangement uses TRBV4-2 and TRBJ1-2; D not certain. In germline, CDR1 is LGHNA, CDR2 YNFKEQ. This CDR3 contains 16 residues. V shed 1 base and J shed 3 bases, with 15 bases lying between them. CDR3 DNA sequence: TGTGCCAGCAGCCAAGCGACCGGCGGCAGCGACTATGGCTACACCTTC. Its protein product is CASSQATGGSDYGYTF.

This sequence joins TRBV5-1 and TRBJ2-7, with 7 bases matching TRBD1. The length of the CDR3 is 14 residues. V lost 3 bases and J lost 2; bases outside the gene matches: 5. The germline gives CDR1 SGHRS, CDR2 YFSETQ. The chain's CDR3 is CASSWGQSTYEQYF. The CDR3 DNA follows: TGCGCCAGCAGCTGGGGACAGTCTACCTACGAGCAGTACTTC. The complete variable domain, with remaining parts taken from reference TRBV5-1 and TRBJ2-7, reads KAGVTQTPRYLIKTRGQQVTLSCSPISGHRSVSWYQQTPGQGLQFLFEYFSETQRNKGNFPGRFSGRQFSNSRSEMNVSTLELGDSALYLCASSWGQSTYEQYFGPGTRLTVT.

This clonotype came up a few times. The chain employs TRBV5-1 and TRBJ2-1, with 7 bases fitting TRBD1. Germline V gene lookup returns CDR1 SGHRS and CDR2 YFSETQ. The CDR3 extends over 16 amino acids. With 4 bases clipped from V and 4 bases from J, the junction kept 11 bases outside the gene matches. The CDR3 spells CASSPTTGKVYNEQFF. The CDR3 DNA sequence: TGCGCCAGCAGCCCGACGACAGGGAAAGTTTACAATGAGCAGTTCTTC.

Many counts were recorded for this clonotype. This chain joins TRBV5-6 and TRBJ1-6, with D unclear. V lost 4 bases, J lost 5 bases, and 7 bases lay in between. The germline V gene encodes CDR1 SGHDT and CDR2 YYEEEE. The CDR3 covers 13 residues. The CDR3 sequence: CASSQQNNSPLHF. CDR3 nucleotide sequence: TGTGCCAGCAGCCAACAGAATAATTCACCCCTCCACTTT. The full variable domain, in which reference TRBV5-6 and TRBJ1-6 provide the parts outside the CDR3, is DAGVTQSPTHLIKTRGQQVTLRCSPKSGHDTVSWYQQALGQGPQFIFQYYEEEERQRGNFPDRFSGHQFPNYSSELNVNALLLGDSALYLCASSQQNNSPLHFGNGTRLTVT.

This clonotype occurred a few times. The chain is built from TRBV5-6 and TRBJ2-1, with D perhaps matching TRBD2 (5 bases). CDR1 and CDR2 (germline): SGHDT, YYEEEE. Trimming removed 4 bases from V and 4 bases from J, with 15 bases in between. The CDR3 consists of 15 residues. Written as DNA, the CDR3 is TGTGCCAGCAGCCTGTTAGCGCCACTATACAATGAGCAGTTCTTC. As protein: CASSLLAPLYNEQFF. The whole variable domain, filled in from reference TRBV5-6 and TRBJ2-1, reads DAGVTQSPTHLIKTRGQQVTLRCSPKSGHDTVSWYQQALGQGPQFIFQYYEEEERQRGNFPDRFSGHQFPNYSSELNVNALLLGDSALYLCASSLLAPLYNEQFFGPGTRLTVL.

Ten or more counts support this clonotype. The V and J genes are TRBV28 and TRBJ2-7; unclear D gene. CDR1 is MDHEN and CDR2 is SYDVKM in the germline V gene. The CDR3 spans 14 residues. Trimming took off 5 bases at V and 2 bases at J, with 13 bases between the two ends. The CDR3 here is CASSIGVLPYEQYF. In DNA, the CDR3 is TGTGCCAGCAGTATTGGGGTCTTACCCTACGAGCAGTACTTC.

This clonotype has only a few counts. CDR3 amino acids: CASSLLVGQETQYF. In nucleotides, the CDR3 is TGTGCCAGCAGCCTTTTGGTTGGCCAAGAGACCCAGTACTTC. The chain recombines TRBV28 with TRBJ2-5; D is undetermined. With 6 bases removed from V and 1 base from J, the gap between germline ends came to 12 bases. Germline-derived CDR1 and CDR2 are MDHEN and SYDVKM. The CDR3 is made up of 14 amino acids.

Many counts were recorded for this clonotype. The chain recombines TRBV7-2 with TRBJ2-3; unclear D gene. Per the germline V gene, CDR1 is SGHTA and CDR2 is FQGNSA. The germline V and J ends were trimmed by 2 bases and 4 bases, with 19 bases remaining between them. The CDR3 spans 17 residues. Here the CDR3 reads CASSLLYRGLSADTQYF. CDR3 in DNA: TGTGCCAGCAGCTTACTCTACCGCGGCTTATCCGCAGATACGCAGTATTTT.

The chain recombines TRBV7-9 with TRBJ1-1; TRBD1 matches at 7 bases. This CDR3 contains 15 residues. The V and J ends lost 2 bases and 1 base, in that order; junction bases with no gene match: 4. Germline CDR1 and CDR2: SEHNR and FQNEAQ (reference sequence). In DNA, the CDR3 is TGTGCCAGCAGCTTAATACAGGGGCCGAACACTGAAGCTTTCTTT. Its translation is CASSLIQGPNTEAFF. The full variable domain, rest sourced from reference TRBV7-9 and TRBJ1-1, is DTGVSQNPRHKITKRGQNVTFRCDPISEHNRLYWYRQTLGQGPEFLTYFQNEAQLEKSRLLSDRFSAERPKGSFSTLEIQRTEQGDSAMYLCASSLIQGPNTEAFFGQGTRLTVV.

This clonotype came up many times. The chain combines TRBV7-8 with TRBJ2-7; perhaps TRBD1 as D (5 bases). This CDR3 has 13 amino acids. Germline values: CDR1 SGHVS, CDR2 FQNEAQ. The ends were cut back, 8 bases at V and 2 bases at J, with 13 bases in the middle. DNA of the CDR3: TGTGCCAGCTCAACAGGCTCACCCTACGAGCAGTACTTC. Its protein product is CASSTGSPYEQYF.

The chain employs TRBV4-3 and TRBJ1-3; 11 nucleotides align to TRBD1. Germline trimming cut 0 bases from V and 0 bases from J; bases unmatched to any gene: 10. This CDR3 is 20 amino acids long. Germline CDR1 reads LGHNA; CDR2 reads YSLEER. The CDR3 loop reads CASSQDGGTGGSSSGNTIYF. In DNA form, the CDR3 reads TGCGCCAGCAGCCAAGATGGTGGGACAGGGGGGTCTAGCTCTGGAAACACCATATATTTT.

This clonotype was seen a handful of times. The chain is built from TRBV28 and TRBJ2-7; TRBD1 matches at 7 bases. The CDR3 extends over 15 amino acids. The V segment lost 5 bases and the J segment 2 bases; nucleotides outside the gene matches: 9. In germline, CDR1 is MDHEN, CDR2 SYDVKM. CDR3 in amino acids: CASSLFQGETYEQYF. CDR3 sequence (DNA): TGTGCCAGCAGTCTGTTTCAGGGGGAGACCTACGAGCAGTACTTC.

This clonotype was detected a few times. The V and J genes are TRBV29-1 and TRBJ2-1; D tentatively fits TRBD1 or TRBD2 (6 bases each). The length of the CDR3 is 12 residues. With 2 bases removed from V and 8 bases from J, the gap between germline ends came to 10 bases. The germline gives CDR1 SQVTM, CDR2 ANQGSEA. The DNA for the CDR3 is TGCAGCGTTGAATTGGAGGGGGATGAGCAGTTCTTC. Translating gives CSVELEGDEQFF.

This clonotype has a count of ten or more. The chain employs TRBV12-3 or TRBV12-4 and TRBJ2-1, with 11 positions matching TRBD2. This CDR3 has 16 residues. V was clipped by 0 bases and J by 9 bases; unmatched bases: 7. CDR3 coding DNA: TGTGCCAGCAGTTTAGCAGGTCTAGCGGGGGGCTTTGAGCAGTTCTTC. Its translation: CASSLAGLAGGFEQFF.

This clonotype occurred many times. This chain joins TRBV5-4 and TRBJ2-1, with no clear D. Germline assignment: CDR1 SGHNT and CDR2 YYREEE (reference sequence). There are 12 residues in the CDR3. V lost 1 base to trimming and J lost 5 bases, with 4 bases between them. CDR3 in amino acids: CASSLFDNEQFF. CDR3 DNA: TGTGCCAGCAGCTTGTTTGACAATGAGCAGTTCTTC.

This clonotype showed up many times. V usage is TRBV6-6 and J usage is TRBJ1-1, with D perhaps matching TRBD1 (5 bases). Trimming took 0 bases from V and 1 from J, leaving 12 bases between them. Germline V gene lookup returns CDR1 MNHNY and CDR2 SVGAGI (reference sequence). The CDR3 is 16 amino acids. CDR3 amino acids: CASSYSRAGKNTEAFF. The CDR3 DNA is TGTGCCAGCAGTTACTCGAGGGCAGGGAAGAACACTGAAGCTTTCTTT.

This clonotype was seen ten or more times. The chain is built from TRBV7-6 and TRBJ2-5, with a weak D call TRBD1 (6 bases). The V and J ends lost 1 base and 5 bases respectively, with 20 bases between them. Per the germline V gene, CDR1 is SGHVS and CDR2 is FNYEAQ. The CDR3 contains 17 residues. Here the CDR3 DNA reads TGTGCCAGCAGCTTAGGCCCCAGGGGCGTCCTCCCGGAGACCCAGTACTTC. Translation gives CASSLGPRGVLPETQYF.

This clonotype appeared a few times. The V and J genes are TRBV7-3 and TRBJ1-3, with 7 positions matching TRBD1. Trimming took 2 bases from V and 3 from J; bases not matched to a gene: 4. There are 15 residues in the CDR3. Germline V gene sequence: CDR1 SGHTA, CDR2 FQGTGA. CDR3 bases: TGTGCCAGCAGCTTATTGCCAGGGGGTGGAAACACCATATATTTT. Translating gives CASSLLPGGGNTIYF. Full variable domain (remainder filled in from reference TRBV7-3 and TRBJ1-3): GAGVSQTPSNKVTEKGKYVELRCDPISGHTALYWYRQSLGQGPEFLIYFQGTGAADDSGLPNDRFFAVRPEGSVSTLKIQRTERGDSAVYLCASSLLPGGGNTIYFGEGSWLTVV.

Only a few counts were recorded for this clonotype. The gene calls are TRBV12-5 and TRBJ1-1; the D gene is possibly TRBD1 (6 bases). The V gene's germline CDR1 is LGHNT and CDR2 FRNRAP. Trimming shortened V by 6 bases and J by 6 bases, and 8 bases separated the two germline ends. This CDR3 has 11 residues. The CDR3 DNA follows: TGTGCTAGTGGGGACAGCCCTGAAGCTTTCTTT. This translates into CASGDSPEAFF.

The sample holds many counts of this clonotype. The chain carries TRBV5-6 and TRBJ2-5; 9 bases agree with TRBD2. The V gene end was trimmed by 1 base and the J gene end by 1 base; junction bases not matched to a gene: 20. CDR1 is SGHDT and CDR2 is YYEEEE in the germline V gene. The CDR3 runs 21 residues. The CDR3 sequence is CASSLFGDPFSSGGFQETQYF. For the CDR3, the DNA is TGTGCCAGCAGCTTGTTTGGGGATCCGTTCTCCAGCGGGGGGTTCCAAGAGACCCAGTACTTC.

The CDR3 protein is CAISETGQWQTQYF. The CDR3 nucleotides read TGTGCCATCAGTGAAACAGGACAGTGGCAGACCCAGTACTTC. V is TRBV10-3 and J is TRBJ2-5; weak D call: TRBD1 (6 bases). The germline V and J ends were trimmed by 3 bases and 6 bases, with 14 bases remaining between them. The CDR3 has 14 amino acids. Germline V gives CDR1 ENHRY, CDR2 SYGVKD.

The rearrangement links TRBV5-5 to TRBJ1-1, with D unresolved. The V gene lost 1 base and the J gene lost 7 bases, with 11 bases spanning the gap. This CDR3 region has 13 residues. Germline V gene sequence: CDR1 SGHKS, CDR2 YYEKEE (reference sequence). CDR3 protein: CASSLWPPDEAFF. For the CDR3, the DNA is TGTGCCAGCAGCTTGTGGCCACCAGATGAAGCTTTCTTT.

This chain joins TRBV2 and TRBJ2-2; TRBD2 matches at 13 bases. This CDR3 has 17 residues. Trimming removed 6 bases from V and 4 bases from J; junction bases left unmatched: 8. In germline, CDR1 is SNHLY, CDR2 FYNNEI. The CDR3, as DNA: TGTGCCAGCAGCCCTGGACTAGCGGGGGCCGTCACCGGGGAGCTGTTTTTT. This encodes CASSPGLAGAVTGELFF.

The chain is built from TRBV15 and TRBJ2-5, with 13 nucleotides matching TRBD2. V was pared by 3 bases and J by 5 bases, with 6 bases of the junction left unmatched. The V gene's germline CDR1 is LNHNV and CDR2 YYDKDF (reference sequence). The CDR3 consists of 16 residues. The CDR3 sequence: CATSRAGTSGVETQYF. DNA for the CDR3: TGTGCCACCAGCAGGGCCGGGACTAGCGGGGTGGAGACCCAGTACTTC.

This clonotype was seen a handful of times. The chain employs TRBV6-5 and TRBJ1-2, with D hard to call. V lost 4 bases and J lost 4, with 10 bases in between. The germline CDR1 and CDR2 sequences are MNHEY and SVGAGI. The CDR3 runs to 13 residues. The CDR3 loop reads CASSSLNLYGYTF. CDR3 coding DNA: TGTGCCAGCAGTTCACTAAATCTCTATGGCTACACCTTC.

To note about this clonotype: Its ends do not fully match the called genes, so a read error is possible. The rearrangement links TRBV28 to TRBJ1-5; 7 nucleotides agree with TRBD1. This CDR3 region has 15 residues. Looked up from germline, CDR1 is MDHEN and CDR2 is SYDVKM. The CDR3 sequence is CASGTTGNSNQPQNF. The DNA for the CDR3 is TGTGCCAGCGGGACGACAGGGAATAGCAATCAGCCCCAGAATTTT.

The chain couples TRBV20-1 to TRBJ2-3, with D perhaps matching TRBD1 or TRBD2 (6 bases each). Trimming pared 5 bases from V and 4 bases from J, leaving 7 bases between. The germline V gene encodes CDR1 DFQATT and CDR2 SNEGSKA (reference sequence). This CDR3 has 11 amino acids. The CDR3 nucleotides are TGCAGTGCTCGGGGGCCAGATACGCAGTATTTT. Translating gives CSARGPDTQYF.